Following are 13 T cell receptor beta chains from one sample sequenced in a study of regulatory T cells in long-lasting Graves disease. Investigators prepared the TCR beta libraries by applying iRepertoire HTBI primers and Arm-PCR of CDR3 regions. TCRdb called the multiplex PCR reads again in MiXCR, with one record for every CDR3 protein. The profile covers 420,000 or so distinct CDR3 sequences, with roughly a quarter appearing a single time and about a quarter taken by the ten largest. Regarding time point: persistent/refractory GD, antithyroid drugs over 5 years with positive TRAb. With RNA extracted from PBMCs as input, the TCR library was made. This material consisted of peripheral blood mononuclear cells (PBMCs), taken when the disease was refractory, from a patient treated with antithyroid drugs. The origin of the receptors is a female donor with Graves disease.

In DNA form, the CDR3 reads TGCAGCGTTAATGACGGCAGAGAGACCCAGTACTTC. Translating gives CSVNDGRETQYF. The chain combines TRBV29-1 with TRBJ2-5; D remains ambiguous. This CDR3 has 12 residues. The germline V gene has CDR1 SQVTM and CDR2 ANQGSEA. V dropped 5 bases and J dropped 4 bases, with 11 bases sitting between them.

The chain links TRBV20-1 to TRBJ1-2, with D perhaps TRBD1 (6 bases). CDR1 DFQATT and CDR2 SNEGSKA come from the germline V gene (reference sequence). V lost 6 bases to trimming and J lost 7 bases, with 18 bases between them. The CDR3 has 13 residues. CDR3 bases: TGCAGTGCCCCCCCCGGGGGGCATGGTGGCTACACCTTC. Translation gives CSAPPGGHGGYTF.

This clonotype was seen a handful of times. The J gene is TRBJ2-4, the V gene TRBV19, with D possibly TRBD2 on 6 matching bases. Germline V gene lookup returns CDR1 LNHDA and CDR2 SQIVND (reference sequence). Trimming removed 7 bases from V and 1 base from J, with 8 bases in between. CDR3 size: 13 residues. In DNA form, the CDR3 reads TGTGCCAGTACGGCGGGGGCCAAAAACATTCAGTACTTC. Translation: CASTAGAKNIQYF.

V is TRBV27 and J is TRBJ1-1, with TRBD1 matching over 7 bases. The germline V gene encodes CDR1 MNHEY and CDR2 SMNVEV (reference sequence). V lost 6 bases and J lost 6; bases outside the gene matches: 13. The length of the CDR3 is 15 residues. Here the CDR3 DNA reads TGTGCCAGCAGCCGGGACAGTCTAGGCCCAGCTGAAGCTTTCTTT. Its translation is CASSRDSLGPAEAFF.

This CDR3 reads CASSLRPSGVKGIDTEAFF. CDR3 nucleotide sequence: TGTGCCAGCAGCTTACGGCCATCTGGGGTTAAGGGGATCGACACTGAAGCTTTCTTT. J is TRBJ1-1 and V is TRBV7-3, with D possibly matching TRBD1 (5 bases). The germline V and J ends were trimmed by 2 bases and 3 bases, with 25 bases remaining between them. CDR1 is SGHTA, CDR2 FQGTGA, per germline. This CDR3 spans 19 amino acids.

This clonotype was seen at least ten times. The chain links TRBV20-1 to TRBJ1-2; 7 bases are shared with TRBD1. The ends lost 5 bases at V and 6 bases at J; junction bases unmatched: 12. CDR3 length: 14 amino acids. From germline, CDR1 is DFQATT and CDR2 SNEGSKA (reference sequence). CDR3 region: CSAGTVTDTHGYTF. The CDR3 DNA sequence: TGCAGTGCTGGGACAGTCACGGATACGCATGGCTACACCTTC.

This clonotype was picked up many times. For the CDR3, the DNA is TGTGCCAGCAGTTTATCACGCGGGGGACTGGCGGGGACCCAGTACTTC. Its protein is CASSLSRGGLAGTQYF. The chain joins TRBV27 to TRBJ2-5; 7 positions agree with TRBD2. Germline lookup yields CDR1 MNHEY and CDR2 SMNVEV (reference sequence). This CDR3 has 16 residues. V shed 0 bases, J shed 7 bases, and the junction held 11 bases outside the gene matches.

The rearrangement joins TRBV7-2 to TRBJ2-1; TRBD1 matches at 9 bases. The CDR3 loop spans 15 amino acids. In germline, CDR1 is SGHTA, CDR2 FQGNSA. J lost 3 bases, V lost 4 bases, and 4 bases had no gene match. In DNA form, the CDR3 reads TGTGCCAGCAGCTCTGACAGGGGGAACTACAATGAGCAGTTCTTC. It encodes CASSSDRGNYNEQFF.

A note on this clonotype: The junction does not match germline at one end; this may be a read error. The chain uses TRBV5-1 and TRBJ2-7; possibly TRBD1 for D (5 bases). The CDR3 runs 13 residues. Per germline, CDR1 SGHRS and CDR2 YFSETQ. This chain's CDR3 is CASSLSSGPEQYF. CDR3 nucleotide sequence: TGTGCCAGCAGCTTATCCTCAGGGCCCGAGCAGTACTTC. The variable domain in full, with the rest retrieved from reference TRBV5-1 and TRBJ2-7, is KAGVTQTPRYLIKTRGQQVTLSCSPISGHRSVSWYQQTPGQGLQFLFEYFSETQRNKGNFPGRFSGRQFSNSRSEMNVSTLELGDSALYLCASSLSSGPEQYFGPGTRLTVT.

This clonotype has only one observation. V usage is TRBV11-2 and J usage is TRBJ1-4, with D possibly TRBD1 on 6 matching bases. Trimming pared 1 base from V and 8 bases from J, leaving 14 bases between. The germline gives CDR1 SGHAT, CDR2 FQNNGV. This CDR3 contains 15 residues. In DNA form, the CDR3 reads TGTGCCAGCAGCTTAGGGACAGCCCGAGAGGAAAAACTGTTTTTT. Translation: CASSLGTAREEKLFF.

To note about this clonotype: A much larger clone sits a single nucleotide away, making a read error possible. The chain recombines TRBV27 with TRBJ2-5; unclear D gene. This CDR3 is 13 amino acids long. V was trimmed by 0 bases and J by 12 bases, leaving 14 bases between them. CDR1 and CDR2 (germline): MNHEY, SMNVEV (reference sequence). The DNA of the CDR3 is TGTGCCAGCAGTTTATCTCGGAAGACCAACGAGTACTTC. The encoded protein is CASSLSRKTNEYF.

This clonotype has a count of ten or more. The V gene is TRBV13, the J gene TRBJ2-5; D unclear. V was pared by 5 bases and J by 1 base, with 11 bases between. The CDR3 covers 14 residues. The germline CDR1 and CDR2 sequences are PRHDT and FYEKMQ (reference sequence). CDR3 coding DNA: TGTGCCAGCAGCCAGAGGACGTCCCAAGAGACCCAGTACTTC. It codes for CASSQRTSQETQYF.

V usage is TRBV15 and J usage is TRBJ1-4, with unresolved D. CDR1 LNHNV and CDR2 YYDKDF come from the germline V gene (reference sequence). This CDR3 contains 13 residues. Trimming pared 1 base from V and 7 bases from J, leaving 7 bases between. Here the CDR3 DNA reads TGTGCCACCAGCAGAGTCCTAGTTGAAAAACTGTTTTTT. Its translation: CATSRVLVEKLFF.